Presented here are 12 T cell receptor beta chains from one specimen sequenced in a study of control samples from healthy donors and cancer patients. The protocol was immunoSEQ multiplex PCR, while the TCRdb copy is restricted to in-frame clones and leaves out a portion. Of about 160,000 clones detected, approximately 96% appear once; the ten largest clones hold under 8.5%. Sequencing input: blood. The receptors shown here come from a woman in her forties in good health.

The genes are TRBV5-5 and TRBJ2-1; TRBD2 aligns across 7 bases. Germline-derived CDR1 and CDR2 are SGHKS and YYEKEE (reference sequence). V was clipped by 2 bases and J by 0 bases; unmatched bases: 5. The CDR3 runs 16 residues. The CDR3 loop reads CASSLTGGLSYNEQFF. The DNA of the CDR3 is TGTGCCAGCAGCTTAACGGGAGGCCTCTCCTACAATGAGCAGTTCTTC.

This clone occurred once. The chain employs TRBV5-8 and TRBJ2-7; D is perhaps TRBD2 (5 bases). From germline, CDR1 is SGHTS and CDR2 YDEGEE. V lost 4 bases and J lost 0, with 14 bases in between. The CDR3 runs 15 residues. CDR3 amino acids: CASSGVRGYSYEQYF. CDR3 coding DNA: TGTGCCAGCAGCGGGGTTCGAGGGTACTCCTACGAGCAGTACTTC.

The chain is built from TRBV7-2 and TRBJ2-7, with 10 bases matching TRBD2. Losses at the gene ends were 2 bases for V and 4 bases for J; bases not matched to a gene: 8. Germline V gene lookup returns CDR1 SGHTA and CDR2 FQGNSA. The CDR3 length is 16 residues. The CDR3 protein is CASSLNPAGGPYEQYF. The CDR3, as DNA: TGTGCCAGCAGCTTAAACCCAGCGGGAGGGCCTTACGAGCAGTACTTC.

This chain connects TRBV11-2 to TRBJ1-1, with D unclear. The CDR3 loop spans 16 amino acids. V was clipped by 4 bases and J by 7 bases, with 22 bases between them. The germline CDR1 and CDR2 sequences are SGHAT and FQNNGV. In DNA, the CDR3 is TGTGCCAGCAGCTCAATCCTACTTTCTAAGGGCGATGAAGCTTTCTTT. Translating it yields CASSSILLSKGDEAFF. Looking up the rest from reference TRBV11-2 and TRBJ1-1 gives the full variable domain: EAGVAQSPRYKIIEKRQSVAFWCNPISGHATLYWYQQILGQGPKLLIQFQNNGVVDDSQLPKDRFSAERLKGVDSTLKIQPAKLEDSAVYLCASSSILLSKGDEAFFGQGTRLTVV.

CDR3: CATYGGTGDEKLFF. Written as DNA, the CDR3 is TGTGCCACCTATGGGGGGACAGGGGATGAAAAACTGTTTTTT. This chain links TRBV10-3 with TRBJ1-4; 10 nucleotides line up with TRBD1. The CDR3 consists of 14 residues. The V segment lost 10 bases and the J segment 6 bases; nucleotides outside the gene matches: 8. From germline, CDR1 is ENHRY and CDR2 SYGVKD.

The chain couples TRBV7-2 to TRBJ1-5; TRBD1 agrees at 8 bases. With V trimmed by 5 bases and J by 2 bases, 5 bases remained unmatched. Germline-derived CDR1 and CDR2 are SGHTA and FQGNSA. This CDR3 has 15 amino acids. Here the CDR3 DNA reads TGTGCCAGCAGCCGCGGGACAGGTGGCAATCAGCCCCAGCATTTT. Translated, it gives CASSRGTGGNQPQHF.

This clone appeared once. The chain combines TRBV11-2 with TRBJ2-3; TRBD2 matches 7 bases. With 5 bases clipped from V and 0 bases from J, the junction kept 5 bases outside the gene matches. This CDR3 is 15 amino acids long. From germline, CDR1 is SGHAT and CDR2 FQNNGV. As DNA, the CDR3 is TGTGCCAGCAGCCTGCGGGGGATTAGCACAGATACGCAGTATTTT. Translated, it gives CASSLRGISTDTQYF.

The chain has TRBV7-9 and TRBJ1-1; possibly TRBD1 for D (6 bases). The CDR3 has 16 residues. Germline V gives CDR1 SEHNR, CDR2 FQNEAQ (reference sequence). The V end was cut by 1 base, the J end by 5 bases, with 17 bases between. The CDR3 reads CASSLVAPQGRTEAFF. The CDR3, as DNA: TGTGCCAGCAGCTTAGTTGCCCCACAGGGTAGGACTGAAGCTTTCTTT. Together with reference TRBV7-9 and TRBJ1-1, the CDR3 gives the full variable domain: DTGVSQNPRHKITKRGQNVTFRCDPISEHNRLYWYRQTLGQGPEFLTYFQNEAQLEKSRLLSDRFSAERPKGSFSTLEIQRTEQGDSAMYLCASSLVAPQGRTEAFFGQGTRLTVV.

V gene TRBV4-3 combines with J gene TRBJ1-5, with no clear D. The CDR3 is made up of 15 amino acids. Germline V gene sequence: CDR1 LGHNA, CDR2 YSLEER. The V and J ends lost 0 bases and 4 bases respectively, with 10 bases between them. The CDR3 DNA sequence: TGCGCCAGCAGCCAAGATGGGTCGGGGAATCAGCCCCAGCATTTT. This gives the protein CASSQDGSGNQPQHF.

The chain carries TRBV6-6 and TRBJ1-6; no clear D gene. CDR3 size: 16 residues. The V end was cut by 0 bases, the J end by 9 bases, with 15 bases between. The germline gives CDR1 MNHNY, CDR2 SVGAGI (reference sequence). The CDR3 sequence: CASSYSSGFLGSPLHF. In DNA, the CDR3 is TGTGCCAGCAGTTACTCTAGCGGCTTCTTGGGTTCACCCCTCCACTTT.

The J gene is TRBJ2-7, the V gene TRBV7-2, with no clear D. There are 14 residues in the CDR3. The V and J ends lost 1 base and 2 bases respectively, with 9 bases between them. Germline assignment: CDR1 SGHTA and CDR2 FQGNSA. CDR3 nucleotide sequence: TGTGCCAGCAGCTTAGGTACCCAGCCCTACGAGCAGTACTTC. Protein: CASSLGTQPYEQYF.

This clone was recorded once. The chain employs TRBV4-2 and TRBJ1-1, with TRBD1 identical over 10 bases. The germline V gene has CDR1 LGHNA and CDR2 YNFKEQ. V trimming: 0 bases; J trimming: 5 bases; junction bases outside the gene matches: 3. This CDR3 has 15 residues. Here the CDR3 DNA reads TGTGCCAGCAGCCAAGAGGACAGGGGGGGGACTGAAGCTTTCTTT. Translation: CASSQEDRGGTEAFF.